Listed below are T cell receptor beta chains from one sample, sequenced in a study of CD8+CD57+ T cells in acquired aplastic anemia. TCRdb called the reads again in MiXCR, with one record for every CDR3 protein. Of about 180,000 distinct CDR3 sequences in the sample, 45% to 60% were seen once. Sequencing was done on a sample of sorted CD4+, CD8+, or CD8+CD57+ T cells (not recorded which) from PBMCs. The receptors stem from a human donor with aplastic anemia. CDR3s include the opening cysteine and the closing phenylalanine or tryptophan. Fields, in order: J gene, D gene, clone size, V gene, CDR3 protein, CDR3 DNA. D genes are given only for firm matches. Expanded clones get a size class; other rows say once, few or many, or leave the size out.

j_call: TRBJ1-2; d_call: -; clone_size: -; v_call: TRBV6-1; cdr3_aa: CASSGLQGRGYTF; cdr3_nt: TGTGCCAGCAGTGGTCTGCAGGGACGGGGCTACACCTTC
j_call: TRBJ2-7; d_call: TRBD2; clone_size: -; v_call: TRBV20-1; cdr3_aa: CSAVLAVSSYEQYF; cdr3_nt: TGCAGTGCTGTACTAGCGGTAAGCTCCTACGAGCAGTACTTC
j_call: TRBJ2-5; d_call: -; clone_size: once; v_call: TRBV2; cdr3_aa: CASSEDRSKRETQYF; cdr3_nt: TGTGCCAGCAGTGAAGACAGGTCGAAAAGGGAGACCCAGTACTTC
j_call: TRBJ2-1; d_call: TRBD2; clone_size: -; v_call: TRBV6-2/TRBV6-3; cdr3_aa: CASRRSGGGNEQFF; cdr3_nt: TGTGCCAGCAGGCGTAGCGGGGGCGGCAATGAGCAGTTCTTC
j_call: TRBJ1-5; d_call: -; clone_size: many; v_call: TRBV6-1; cdr3_aa: CASRRGSGNQPQHF; cdr3_nt: TGTGCCAGCCGGCGGGGTAGCGGCAATCAGCCCCAGCATTTT
j_call: TRBJ2-3; d_call: TRBD2; clone_size: many; v_call: TRBV11-2; cdr3_aa: CASSLLLAGVGDTQYF; cdr3_nt: TGTGCCAGCAGCTTATTACTAGCGGGGGTTGGAGATACGCAGTATTTT
j_call: TRBJ1-5; d_call: -; clone_size: -; v_call: TRBV2; cdr3_aa: CASPTVPFRDSNQPQHF; cdr3_nt: TGTGCCAGCCCCACTGTGCCTTTCCGGGATAGCAATCAGCCCCAGCATTTT
j_call: TRBJ2-1; d_call: -; clone_size: few; v_call: TRBV19; cdr3_aa: CASSGVGAEQFF; cdr3_nt: TGTGCCAGTAGTGGGGTCGGAGCCGAGCAGTTCTTC
j_call: TRBJ1-4; d_call: -; clone_size: many; v_call: TRBV7-2; cdr3_aa: CASSLGGIKLFF; cdr3_nt: TGTGCCAGCAGCTTAGGAGGAATAAAACTGTTTTTT
j_call: TRBJ1-4; d_call: TRBD1; clone_size: -; v_call: TRBV20-1; cdr3_aa: CSASRGRPGEKLFF; cdr3_nt: TGCAGTGCTTCCAGGGGGCGGCCAGGTGAAAAACTGTTTTTT
j_call: TRBJ1-1; d_call: TRBD1; clone_size: many; v_call: TRBV19; cdr3_aa: CASIPRQGALATEAFF; cdr3_nt: TGTGCCAGTATTCCACGACAGGGGGCCTTGGCCACTGAAGCTTTCTTT
j_call: TRBJ1-6; d_call: TRBD1; clone_size: many; v_call: TRBV5-1; cdr3_aa: CASRPGQGAEYSPLHF; cdr3_nt: TGCGCCAGCAGACCCGGACAGGGGGCTGAGTATTCACCCCTCCACTTT
j_call: TRBJ2-7; d_call: -; clone_size: many; v_call: TRBV7-2; cdr3_aa: CASSLGRGGYEQYF; cdr3_nt: TGTGCCAGCAGCTTAGGGAGGGGGGGATACGAGCAGTACTTC
j_call: TRBJ2-3; d_call: TRBD2; clone_size: once; v_call: TRBV2; cdr3_aa: CSSSGGLGFGTDTQYF; cdr3_nt: TGTTCCAGCAGTGGTGGACTAGGGTTTGGCACAGATACGCAGTATTTT
j_call: TRBJ2-7; d_call: TRBD2; clone_size: -; v_call: TRBV29-1; cdr3_aa: CSVRGVSYEQYF; cdr3_nt: TGCAGCGTTCGGGGGGTCTCCTACGAGCAGTACTTC
j_call: TRBJ2-3; d_call: TRBD2; clone_size: -; v_call: TRBV20-1; cdr3_aa: CSAWKPGGASDTQYF; cdr3_nt: TGCAGTGCTTGGAAGCCGGGGGGGGCCTCAGATACGCAGTATTTT
j_call: TRBJ1-4; d_call: -; clone_size: few; v_call: TRBV12-3/TRBV12-4; cdr3_aa: CASSRPTVPNEELFF; cdr3_nt: TGTGCCAGCAGCCGGCCGACAGTGCCTAATGAAGAACTGTTTTTT
j_call: TRBJ2-1; d_call: TRBD1; clone_size: few; v_call: TRBV24-1; cdr3_aa: CATSDPGQNEQFF; cdr3_nt: TGTGCCACCAGTGACCCGGGACAGAATGAGCAGTTCTTC
j_call: TRBJ1-5; d_call: -; clone_size: -; v_call: TRBV12-3/TRBV12-4; cdr3_aa: CASSLRQDQPQHF; cdr3_nt: TGTGCCAGCAGTTTAAGACAGGATCAGCCCCAGCATTTT
j_call: TRBJ2-3; d_call: -; clone_size: -; v_call: TRBV10-3; cdr3_aa: CAISADQGIPDTQYF; cdr3_nt: TGTGCCATCAGTGCGGACCAGGGGATCCCAGATACGCAGTATTTT
j_call: TRBJ2-2; d_call: -; clone_size: -; v_call: TRBV7-2; cdr3_aa: CASSLNDRELFF; cdr3_nt: TGTGCCAGCAGCCTCAATGACCGGGAGCTGTTTTTT
j_call: TRBJ2-3; d_call: -; clone_size: -; v_call: TRBV18; cdr3_aa: CASSPASPLGVLTDTQYF; cdr3_nt: TGTGCCAGCTCACCAGCATCCCCTCTAGGTGTCCTCACAGATACGCAGTATTTT
j_call: TRBJ2-7; d_call: -; clone_size: few; v_call: TRBV2; cdr3_aa: CASSGYEQYF; cdr3_nt: TGTGCCAGCAGTGGGTACGAGCAGTACTTC
j_call: TRBJ2-7; d_call: -; clone_size: many; v_call: TRBV2; cdr3_aa: CASSESGTSFF; cdr3_nt: TGTGCCAGCAGTGAATCGGGGACCTCGTTTTTC
j_call: TRBJ2-3; d_call: TRBD2; clone_size: -; v_call: TRBV15; cdr3_aa: CATSGRLAGAYTDTQYF; cdr3_nt: TGTGCCACCAGCGGCCGACTAGCGGGGGCATACACAGATACGCAGTATTTT
j_call: TRBJ2-7; d_call: -; clone_size: many; v_call: TRBV4-1; cdr3_aa: CASSQKDSHEQYF; cdr3_nt: TGCGCCAGCAGCCAAAAGGACAGCCACGAGCAGTACTTC
j_call: TRBJ2-1; d_call: -; clone_size: -; v_call: TRBV15; cdr3_aa: CATSRDGYAVSYNEQFF; cdr3_nt: TGTGCCACCAGCAGAGATGGTTATGCGGTCTCCTACAATGAGCAGTTCTTC
j_call: TRBJ2-7; d_call: TRBD2; clone_size: -; v_call: TRBV20-1; cdr3_aa: CSASPLAGASHEQYF; cdr3_nt: TGCAGTGCTAGTCCTTTAGCGGGGGCGAGCCACGAGCAGTACTTC
j_call: TRBJ1-1; d_call: TRBD1; clone_size: many; v_call: TRBV6-1; cdr3_aa: CASGTGGVTEAFF; cdr3_nt: TGTGCCAGCGGGACAGGGGGCGTCACTGAAGCTTTCTTT
j_call: TRBJ2-7; d_call: -; clone_size: many; v_call: TRBV5-6; cdr3_aa: CASSLALSSYEQYF; cdr3_nt: TGTGCCAGCAGCTTGGCTCTGAGCTCCTACGAGCAGTACTTC
j_call: TRBJ1-2; d_call: -; clone_size: many; v_call: TRBV20-1; cdr3_aa: CSASPQGHWGYTF; cdr3_nt: TGCAGTGCTAGCCCTCAGGGGCATTGGGGCTACACCTTC
j_call: TRBJ2-3; d_call: -; clone_size: few; v_call: TRBV5-1; cdr3_aa: CASSLVGGSVGHTQYF; cdr3_nt: TGCGCCAGCAGCTTGGTGGGGGGATCAGTGGGTCATACGCAGTATTTT
j_call: TRBJ1-5; d_call: -; clone_size: many; v_call: TRBV7-8; cdr3_aa: CASSPSSYSNQPQHF; cdr3_nt: TGTGCCAGCAGCCCTTCGTCGTATAGCAATCAGCCCCAGCATTTT
j_call: TRBJ1-1; d_call: -; clone_size: -; v_call: TRBV7-2; cdr3_aa: CASSSPPGLGTEAFF; cdr3_nt: TGTGCCAGCAGCTCCCCCCCGGGGCTAGGCACTGAAGCTTTCTTT
j_call: TRBJ2-7; d_call: -; clone_size: few; v_call: TRBV24-1; cdr3_aa: CATSAVGSHEQYF; cdr3_nt: TGTGCCACTAGTGCGGTAGGGTCGCACGAGCAGTACTTC
j_call: TRBJ1-2; d_call: -; clone_size: many; v_call: TRBV5-6; cdr3_aa: CASSLYGGPIYGYTF; cdr3_nt: TGTGCCAGCAGCTTGTACGGGGGTCCTATCTATGGCTACACCTTC
j_call: TRBJ2-3; d_call: TRBD2; clone_size: many; v_call: TRBV5-1; cdr3_aa: CASSQGTSGDTQYF; cdr3_nt: TGCGCCAGCAGCCAAGGGACTAGCGGAGATACGCAGTATTTT
j_call: TRBJ1-6; d_call: -; clone_size: -; v_call: TRBV5-6; cdr3_aa: CASSVSGTLHF; cdr3_nt: TGTGCCAGCAGCGTATCCGGGACCCTCCACTTT
j_call: TRBJ2-3; d_call: -; clone_size: -; v_call: TRBV15; cdr3_aa: CATSRDRGLFTDTQYF; cdr3_nt: TGTGCCACCAGCAGAGATCGAGGGTTATTCACAGATACGCAGTATTTT
j_call: TRBJ2-7; d_call: -; clone_size: -; v_call: TRBV4-1; cdr3_aa: CASSQTTMSNYEQYF; cdr3_nt: TGCGCCAGCAGCCAAACTACCATGAGTAATTACGAGCAGTACTTC
j_call: TRBJ1-6; d_call: TRBD1; clone_size: -; v_call: TRBV5-6; cdr3_aa: CASSWDRDVRRSPLHF; cdr3_nt: TGTGCCAGCAGCTGGGACAGGGACGTGAGGCGTTCACCCCTCCACTTT
j_call: TRBJ1-5; d_call: -; clone_size: -; v_call: TRBV19; cdr3_aa: CASSAGFVGNQPQHF; cdr3_nt: TGTGCCAGTAGTGCAGGTTTCGTAGGCAATCAGCCCCAGCATTTT
j_call: TRBJ1-6; d_call: TRBD1; clone_size: many; v_call: TRBV28; cdr3_aa: CASSRQGSYNSPLHF; cdr3_nt: TGTGCCAGCAGCAGACAGGGGTCCTATAATTCACCCCTCCACTTT
j_call: TRBJ1-3; d_call: -; clone_size: -; v_call: TRBV2; cdr3_aa: CASTPGLSGNTIYF; cdr3_nt: TGTGCCAGCACCCCGGGCCTCTCTGGAAACACCATATATTTT
j_call: TRBJ2-5; d_call: TRBD1; clone_size: -; v_call: TRBV29-1; cdr3_aa: CSVVQGSGTQYF; cdr3_nt: TGCAGCGTAGTACAGGGGAGTGGGACCCAGTACTTC
j_call: TRBJ1-1; d_call: -; clone_size: -; v_call: TRBV19; cdr3_aa: CASRDSLNTEAFF; cdr3_nt: TGTGCCAGTAGAGACAGTTTGAACACTGAAGCTTTCTTT
j_call: TRBJ2-3; d_call: -; clone_size: -; v_call: TRBV15; cdr3_aa: CATSIGREGTDTQYF; cdr3_nt: TGTGCCACCAGCATCGGGCGGGAAGGGACAGATACGCAGTATTTT
j_call: TRBJ2-7; d_call: -; clone_size: -; v_call: TRBV20-1; cdr3_aa: CSARPLRGYEQYF; cdr3_nt: TGCAGTGCTAGGCCCCTTAGAGGCTACGAGCAGTACTTC
j_call: TRBJ2-6; d_call: -; clone_size: -; v_call: TRBV12-3/TRBV12-4; cdr3_aa: CASGSGFSGANVLTF; cdr3_nt: TGTGCCAGCGGATCCGGGTTTTCTGGGGCCAACGTCCTGACTTTC
j_call: TRBJ2-6; d_call: -; clone_size: many; v_call: TRBV25-1; cdr3_aa: CASSDRTISGANVLTF; cdr3_nt: TGTGCCAGCAGTGACCGAACCATCTCTGGGGCCAACGTCCTGACTTTC
j_call: TRBJ1-1; d_call: -; clone_size: once; v_call: TRBV5-5; cdr3_aa: CASSLEGWVTEAFF; cdr3_nt: TGTGCCAGCAGCTTAGAAGGTTGGGTCACTGAAGCTTTCTTT
j_call: TRBJ2-2; d_call: -; clone_size: many; v_call: TRBV7-3; cdr3_aa: CATSLGGPNTGELFF; cdr3_nt: TGTGCCACTTCACTGGGGGGGCCGAACACCGGGGAGCTGTTTTTT
j_call: TRBJ1-2; d_call: -; clone_size: few; v_call: TRBV9; cdr3_aa: CASSAYDHSGDYGYTF; cdr3_nt: TGTGCCAGCAGCGCTTACGACCACTCAGGGGACTATGGCTACACCTTC
j_call: TRBJ1-6; d_call: TRBD1; clone_size: -; v_call: TRBV19; cdr3_aa: CASSIGTGGSSPLHF; cdr3_nt: TGTGCCAGTAGTATCGGGACAGGTGGTAGTTCACCCCTCCACTTT
j_call: TRBJ1-1; d_call: TRBD1; clone_size: -; v_call: TRBV11-1; cdr3_aa: CASSQAEQGMYTEAFF; cdr3_nt: TGTGCCAGCAGCCAAGCTGAACAGGGGATGTACACTGAAGCTTTCTTT